Sequencing of this T cell receptor beta chain was carried out in a study of identical twins. In germline, CDR1 is SGHAT, CDR2 FQNNGV. V was pared by 5 bases and J by 6 bases, with 17 bases between. There are 15 residues in the CDR3. Notes on the study in general: Its conclusions, products of cross-sectional statistical analysis, did not come from following the same donors.

TCRdb recomputed calls from the 5' RACE reads with MiXCR, one row per CDR3 protein. The sample consists of some 730,000 distinct CDR3 sequences, 15% to 20% of them appearing once. For this clonotype: Its antigen is unknown.

This sample also appeared in a second study, on T cells expressing NK-cell markers.

This sequence joins TRBV11-2 and TRBJ2-1; maybe TRBD2 (6 bases). The TCR originated in a young woman in good health. Sequencing was carried out using PBMCs. The CDR3 nucleotides are TGTGCCAGCAGCCTGTGGATGGGGAGGTTCAATGAGCAGTTCTTC. This codes for CASSLWMGRFNEQFF.